This T cell receptor (beta chain) originates from a study of OX40 agonist ivuxolimab in advanced cancers. CDR3 length equals 16 residues. The V and J ends lost 5 bases and 2 bases respectively, with 17 bases between them. Germline V gene lookup returns CDR1 SGHTA and CDR2 FQGNSA. TCRdb keeps only in-frame clones here, not all; method: immunoSEQ multiplex PCR. The table includes 73,000 or so clones, under 90% detected once. The chain employs TRBV7-2 and TRBJ2-3; tentative D call: TRBD1 (6 bases). This clonotype was sampled from an adult with an advanced solid tumor such as melanoma, head and neck, liver or kidney cancer. This material consisted of CD4+ or CD8+ T cells sorted from blood, taken in a trial of the OX40 agonist ivuxolimab. This chain's CDR3 is CASSHRMDRYTDTQYF. For the CDR3, the DNA is TGTGCCAGCAGCCACAGGATGGACAGATACACAGATACGCAGTATTTT.